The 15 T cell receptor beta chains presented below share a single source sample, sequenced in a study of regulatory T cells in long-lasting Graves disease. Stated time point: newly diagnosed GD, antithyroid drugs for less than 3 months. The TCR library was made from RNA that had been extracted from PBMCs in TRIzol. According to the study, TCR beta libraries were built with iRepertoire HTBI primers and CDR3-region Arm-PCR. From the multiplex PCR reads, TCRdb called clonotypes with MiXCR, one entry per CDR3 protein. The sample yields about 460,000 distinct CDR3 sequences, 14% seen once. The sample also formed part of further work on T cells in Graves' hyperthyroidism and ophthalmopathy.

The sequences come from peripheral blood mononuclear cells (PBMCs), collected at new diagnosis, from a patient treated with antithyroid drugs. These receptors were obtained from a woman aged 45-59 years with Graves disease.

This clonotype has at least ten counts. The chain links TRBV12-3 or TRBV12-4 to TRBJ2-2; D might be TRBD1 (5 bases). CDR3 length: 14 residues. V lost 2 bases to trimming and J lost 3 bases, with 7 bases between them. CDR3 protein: CASSLKGDTGELFF. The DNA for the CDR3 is TGTGCCAGCAGTTTAAAAGGGGACACCGGGGAGCTGTTTTTT.

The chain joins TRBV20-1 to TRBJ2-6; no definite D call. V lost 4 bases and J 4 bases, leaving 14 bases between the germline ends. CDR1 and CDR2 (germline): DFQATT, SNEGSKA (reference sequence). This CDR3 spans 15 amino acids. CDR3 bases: TGCAGTGCTACTCCCGTCCCAGGAGGGGCCAACGTCCTGACTTTC. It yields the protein CSATPVPGGANVLTF.

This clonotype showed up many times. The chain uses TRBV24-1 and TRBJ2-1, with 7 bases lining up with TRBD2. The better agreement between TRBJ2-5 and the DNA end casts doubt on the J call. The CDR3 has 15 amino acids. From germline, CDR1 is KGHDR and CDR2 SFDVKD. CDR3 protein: CATSDQAGVQETQYF. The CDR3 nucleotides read TGTGCCACCAGTGATCAGGCGGGAGTCCAAGAGACCCAGTACTTC.

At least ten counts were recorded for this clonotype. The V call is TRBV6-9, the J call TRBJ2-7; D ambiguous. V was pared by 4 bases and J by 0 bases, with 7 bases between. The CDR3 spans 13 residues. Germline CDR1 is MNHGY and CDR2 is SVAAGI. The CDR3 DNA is TGTGCCAGCAGTTCCCCGCTCTCCTACGAGCAGTACTTC. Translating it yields CASSSPLSYEQYF.

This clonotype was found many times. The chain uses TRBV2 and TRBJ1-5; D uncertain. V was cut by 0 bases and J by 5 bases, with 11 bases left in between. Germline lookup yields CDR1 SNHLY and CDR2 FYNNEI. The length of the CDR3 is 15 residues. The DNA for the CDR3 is TGTGCCAGCAGTGAAGCGCTTCGGAGGGATCAGCCCCAGCATTTT. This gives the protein CASSEALRRDQPQHF.

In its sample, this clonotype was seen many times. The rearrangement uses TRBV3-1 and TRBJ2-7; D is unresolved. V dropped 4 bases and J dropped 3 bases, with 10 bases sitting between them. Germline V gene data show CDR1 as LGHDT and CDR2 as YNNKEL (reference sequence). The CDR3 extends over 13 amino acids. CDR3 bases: TGTGCCAGCAGCCCCTTCTTGGGCTACGAGCAGTACTTC. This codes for CASSPFLGYEQYF.

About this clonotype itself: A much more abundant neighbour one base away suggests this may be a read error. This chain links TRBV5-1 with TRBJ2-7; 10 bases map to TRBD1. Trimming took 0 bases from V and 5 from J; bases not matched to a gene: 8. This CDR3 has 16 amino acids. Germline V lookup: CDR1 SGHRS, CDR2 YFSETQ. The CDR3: CASSLVTGQGRDEQYF. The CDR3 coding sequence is TGCGCCAGCAGCTTGGTCACGGGACAGGGGAGGGACGAGCAGTACTTC.

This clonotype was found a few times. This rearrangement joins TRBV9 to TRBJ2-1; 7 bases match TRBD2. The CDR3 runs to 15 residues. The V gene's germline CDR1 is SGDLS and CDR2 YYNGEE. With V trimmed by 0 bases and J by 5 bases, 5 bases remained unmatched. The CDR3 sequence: CASSVGFLADNEQFF. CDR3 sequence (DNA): TGTGCCAGCAGCGTAGGATTCCTAGCGGACAATGAGCAGTTCTTC.

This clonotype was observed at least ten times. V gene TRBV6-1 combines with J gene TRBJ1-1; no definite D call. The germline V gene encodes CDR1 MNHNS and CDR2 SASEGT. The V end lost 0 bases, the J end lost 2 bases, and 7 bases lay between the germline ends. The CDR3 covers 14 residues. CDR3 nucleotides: TGTGCCAGCAGTGAAGCTTGGGGAAACACTGAAGCTTTCTTT. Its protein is CASSEAWGNTEAFF.

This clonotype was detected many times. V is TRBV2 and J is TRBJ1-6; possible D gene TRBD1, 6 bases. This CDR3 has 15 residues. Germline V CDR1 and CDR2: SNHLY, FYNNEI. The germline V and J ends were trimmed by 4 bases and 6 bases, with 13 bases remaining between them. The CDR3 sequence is CASSVRGGINSPLHF. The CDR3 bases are TGTGCCAGCAGTGTTCGAGGGGGGATTAATTCACCCCTCCACTTT.

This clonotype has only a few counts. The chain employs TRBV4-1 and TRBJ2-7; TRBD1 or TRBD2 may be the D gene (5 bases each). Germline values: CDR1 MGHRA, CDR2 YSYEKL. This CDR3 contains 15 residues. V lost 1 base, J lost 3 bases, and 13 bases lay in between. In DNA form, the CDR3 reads TGCGCCAGCAGCCAAGTCGAGAGGGGCGTCTACGAGCAGTACTTC. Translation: CASSQVERGVYEQYF.

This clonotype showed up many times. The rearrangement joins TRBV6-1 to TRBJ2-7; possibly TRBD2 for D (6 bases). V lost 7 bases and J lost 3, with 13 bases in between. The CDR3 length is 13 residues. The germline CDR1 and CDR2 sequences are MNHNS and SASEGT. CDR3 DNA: TGTGCCAGCACCAAGTCGGGGGTCTACGAGCAGTACTTC. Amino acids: CASTKSGVYEQYF.

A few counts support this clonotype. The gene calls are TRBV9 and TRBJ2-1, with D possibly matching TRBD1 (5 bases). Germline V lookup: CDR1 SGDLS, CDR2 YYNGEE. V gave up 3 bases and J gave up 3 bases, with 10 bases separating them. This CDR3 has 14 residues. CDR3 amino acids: CASSAFQGYNEQFF. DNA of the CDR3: TGTGCCAGCAGCGCTTTCCAGGGCTACAATGAGCAGTTCTTC.

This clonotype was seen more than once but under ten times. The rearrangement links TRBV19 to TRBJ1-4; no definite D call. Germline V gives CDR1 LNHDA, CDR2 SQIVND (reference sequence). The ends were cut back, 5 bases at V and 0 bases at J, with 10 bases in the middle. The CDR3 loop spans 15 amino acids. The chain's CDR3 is CASSAQIATNEKLFF. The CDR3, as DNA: TGTGCCAGTAGTGCTCAGATTGCAACTAATGAAAAACTGTTTTTT. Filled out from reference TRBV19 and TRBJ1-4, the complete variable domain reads DGGITQSPKYLFRKEGQNVTLSCEQNLNHDAMYWYRQDPGQGLRLIYYSQIVNDFQKGDIAEGYSVSREKKESFPLTVTSAQKNPTAFYLCASSAQIATNEKLFFGSGTQLSVL.

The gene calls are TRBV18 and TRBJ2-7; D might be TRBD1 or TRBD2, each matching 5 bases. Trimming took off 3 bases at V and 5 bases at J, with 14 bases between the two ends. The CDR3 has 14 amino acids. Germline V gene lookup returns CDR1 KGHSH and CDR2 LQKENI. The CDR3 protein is CASSPVGERHEQYF. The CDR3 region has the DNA TGTGCCAGCTCACCGGTAGGGGAGCGCCACGAGCAGTACTTC. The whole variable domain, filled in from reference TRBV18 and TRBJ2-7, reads NAGVMQNPRHLVRRRGQEARLRCSPMKGHSHVYWYRQLPEEGLKFMVYLQKENIIDESGMPKERFSAEFPKEGPSILRIQQVVRGDSAAYFCASSPVGERHEQYFGPGTRLTVT.